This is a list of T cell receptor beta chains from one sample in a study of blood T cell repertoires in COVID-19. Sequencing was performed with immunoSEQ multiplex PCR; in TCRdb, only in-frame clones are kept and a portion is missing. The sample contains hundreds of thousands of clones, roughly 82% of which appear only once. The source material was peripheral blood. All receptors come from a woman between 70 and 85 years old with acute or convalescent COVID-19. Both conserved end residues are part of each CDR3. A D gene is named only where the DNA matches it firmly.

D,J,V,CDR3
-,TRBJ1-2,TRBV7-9,CASSLPGTGAPGYTF
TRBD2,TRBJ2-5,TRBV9,CASSPQTSRETQYF
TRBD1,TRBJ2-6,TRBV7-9,CASSPRTGGNVLTF
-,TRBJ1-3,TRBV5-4,CASSLKGSGNTIYF
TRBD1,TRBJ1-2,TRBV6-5,CASRRPGTGYGYTF
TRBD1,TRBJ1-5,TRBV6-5,CASRSTGASNQPQHF
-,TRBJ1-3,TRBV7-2,CASSLQGIAGNTIYF
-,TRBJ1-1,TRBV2,CASSVQTSNTEAFF
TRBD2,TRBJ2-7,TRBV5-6,CASSITSAEQYF
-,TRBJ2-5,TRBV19,CASSPTGVFQETQYF
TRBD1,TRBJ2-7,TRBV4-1,CASSQPGQGSYEQYF
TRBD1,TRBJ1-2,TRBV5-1,CASSLGRGQSYGYTF
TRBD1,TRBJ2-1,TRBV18,CASSPPGGIDNEQFF
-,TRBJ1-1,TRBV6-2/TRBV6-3,CAGSFDTEAFF
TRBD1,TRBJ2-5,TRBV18,CASSPRTGEETQYF
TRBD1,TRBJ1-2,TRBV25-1,CASSEYGTGIDGYTF
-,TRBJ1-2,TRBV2,CASSDGKGPSYTF
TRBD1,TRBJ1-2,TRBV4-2,CASSPQGTNYGYTF
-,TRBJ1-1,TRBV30,CAWSSTRTRDMNTEAFF
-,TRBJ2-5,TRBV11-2,CASSSLTAHLRGETQYF
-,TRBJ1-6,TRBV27,CASSLKQDPYSPLHF
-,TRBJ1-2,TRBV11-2,CASTDGQSYGYTF
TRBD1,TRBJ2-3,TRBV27,CASSTGAGADTQYF
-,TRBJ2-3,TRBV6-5,CASRQSTDTQYF
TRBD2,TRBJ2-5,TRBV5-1,CASSGGLAGYQETQYF
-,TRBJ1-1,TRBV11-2,CASRAEVNTEAFF